A selection of T cell receptor beta chains follows, all from one sample in a study of regulatory T cells in long-lasting Graves disease. TCRdb analysed the multiplex PCR reads with MiXCR anew, one entry per CDR3 protein. The sample yields under 500,000 distinct CDR3 sequences, approximately 16% seen once. The same sample was also studied in work on T cells in Graves' hyperthyroidism and ophthalmopathy.

The sample was peripheral blood mononuclear cells (PBMCs), taken at new diagnosis, from a patient treated with antithyroid drugs. These receptors all come from a woman younger than 45 with Graves disease. The CDR3 runs from the conserved cysteine through the conserved F or W. A D gene is named only where the DNA matches it firmly. Size is stated for part of the rows, as once, few or many counts, or as a class when the clone is expanded.

TRBJ1-6	TRBV11-1	TRBD1	few	CASTRGAATGNSPLHF	TGTGCCAGCACCCGGGGGGCCGCGACAGGGAATTCACCCCTCCACTTT
TRBJ1-2	TRBV20-1	NA	few	CSASPATLQTSGYTF	TGCAGTGCTAGCCCTGCGACGCTACAAACGTCCGGCTACACCTTC
TRBJ2-3	TRBV28	NA	many	CASSFPPSSDSTQQYF	TGTGCCAGCAGTTTTCCCCCTTCCTCGGACTCGACGCAGCAGTATTTT
TRBJ1-1	TRBV27	NA	many	CASSNSAEAFF	TGTGCCAGCAGTAACTCAGCTGAAGCTTTCTTT
TRBJ2-1	TRBV29-1	NA	many	CSAGDAGREQFF	TGCAGCGCCGGTGATGCGGGAAGGGAGCAGTTCTTC
TRBJ1-4	TRBV4-3	TRBD1	few	CASSQEGGRTSEKLFF	TGCGCCAGCAGCCAGGAAGGGGGCAGGACCTCGGAAAAACTGTTTTTT
TRBJ2-7	TRBV20-1	TRBD1	many	CSARDREVSLYEQYF	TGCAGTGCGCGGGACAGGGAAGTTTCCCTCTACGAGCAGTACTTC
TRBJ1-2	TRBV20-1	NA	NA	CSARRSYGYTF	TGCAGTGCTCGGCGCAGCTATGGCTACACCTTC
TRBJ2-7	TRBV4-3	TRBD1	NA	CASSHHPSGTGGLEQYF	TGCGCCAGCAGCCATCACCCCTCCGGGACAGGGGGTTTGGAGCAGTACTTC
TRBJ1-1	TRBV7-9	NA	NA	CASSPRGEFGTEAFF	TGTGCCAGCAGCCCCCGGGGTGAGTTTGGCACTGAAGCTTTCTTT
TRBJ2-7	TRBV19	NA	few	CASSIDALGRGRVDEQYF	TGTGCCAGTAGTATAGATGCTCTCGGCAGGGGGAGGGTGGACGAGCAGTACTTC
TRBJ1-2	TRBV29-1	NA	few	CSVQQGTDYGYTF	TGCAGCGTTCAACAGGGAACCGACTATGGCTACACCTTC
TRBJ1-3	TRBV7-2	NA	NA	CASSLVGVDTIYF	TGTGCCAGCAGCTTGGTCGGGGTAGACACCATATATTTT
TRBJ2-3	TRBV12-3/TRBV12-4	NA	many	CASSLEAISTDTQYF	TGTGCCAGCAGTTTAGAGGCAATCAGCACAGATACGCAGTATTTT
TRBJ1-1	TRBV18	NA	NA	CASSRGLNSEAFF	TGTGCCAGCTCACGGGGTCTGAACTCTGAAGCTTTCTTT
TRBJ2-1	TRBV15	NA	few	CATSPRGSANEQFF	TGTGCCACCAGCCCCCGAGGGAGTGCCAATGAGCAGTTCTTC
TRBJ2-1	TRBV5-1	NA	many	CASSSFRQHNEQFF	TGCGCCAGCAGCTCCTTTAGACAGCACAATGAGCAGTTCTTC
TRBJ2-5	TRBV28	NA	many	CASQGLGETQYF	TGTGCCAGCCAGGGGTTGGGAGAGACCCAGTACTTC
TRBJ2-4	TRBV20-1	NA	many	CSATPPGTLAGIQYF	TGCAGTGCTACACCCCCCGGGACCCTGGCAGGCATTCAGTACTTC
TRBJ2-2	TRBV11-2	TRBD2	NA	CASRTTSAGELFF	TGTGCCAGCAGAACTACTAGCGCCGGGGAGCTGTTTTTT
TRBJ2-3	TRBV20-1	NA	few	CSAFSSGITTDTQYF	TGCAGTGCTTTTTCCTCCGGGATAACCACAGATACGCAGTATTTT
TRBJ2-6	TRBV7-9	NA	NA	CASSFGSSGANVLTF	TGTGCCAGCAGCTTTGGGAGCTCTGGGGCCAACGTCCTGACTTTC
TRBJ1-1	TRBV19	NA	many	CASSPRTEVATEAFF	TGTGCCAGTAGCCCCCGGACGGAGGTGGCCACTGAAGCTTTCTTT
TRBJ2-3	TRBV19	NA	NA	CARGQGRDTQYF	TGTGCCAGGGGTCAAGGGAGAGATACGCAGTATTTT
TRBJ2-5	TRBV12-3/TRBV12-4	NA	many	CASSFLSTGLSETQYF	TGTGCCAGCAGTTTCCTCTCTACAGGATTGTCAGAGACCCAGTACTTC
TRBJ2-1	TRBV3-1	TRBD1	many	CASSEDRGEQFF	TGTGCCAGCAGCGAAGACAGGGGTGAGCAGTTCTTC
TRBJ2-7	TRBV6-1	NA	many	CASALGQGLDEQYF	TGTGCCAGTGCCTTGGGACAGGGACTAGACGAGCAGTACTTC
TRBJ1-4	TRBV5-1	NA	many	CASSTAGLSDEKLFF	TGCGCCAGCAGCACTGCAGGGTTAAGTGACGAAAAACTGTTTTTT
TRBJ1-2	TRBV7-2	TRBD1	many	CASSPDRGHSYGYTF	TGTGCCAGCAGCCCGGACAGGGGGCATAGCTATGGCTACACCTTC
TRBJ2-1	TRBV7-9	TRBD2	many	CASSPQGRGLAGGRNEQFF	TGTGCCAGCAGCCCCCAAGGTCGGGGACTAGCGGGAGGCCGCAATGAGCAGTTCTTC
TRBJ2-5	TRBV6-1	TRBD2	many	CASSERLAGAQETQYF	TGTGCCAGCAGTGAAAGACTAGCGGGGGCCCAAGAGACCCAGTACTTC
TRBJ2-7	TRBV28	TRBD2	few	CAILPGLGTHEQYF	TGTGCCATTCTTCCGGGACTAGGGACCCACGAGCAGTACTTC
TRBJ2-7	TRBV15	NA	many	CATSRGGSTNEQYF	TGTGCCACCAGCAGGGGCGGATCCACGAACGAGCAGTACTTC
TRBJ2-1	TRBV28	NA	many	CASSLVAAGHEQFF	TGTGCCAGCAGTTTAGTGGCAGCAGGCCATGAGCAGTTCTTC
TRBJ1-1	TRBV5-6	TRBD1	many	CASSLGGDSGYTEAFF	TGTGCCAGCAGCTTGGGGGGGGACAGCGGCTACACTGAAGCTTTCTTT
TRBJ1-5	TRBV30	TRBD1	many	CAWSPGQLISQPQHF	TGTGCCTGGAGTCCGGGACAGTTGATAAGTCAGCCCCAGCATTTT
TRBJ2-1	TRBV18	TRBD1	many	CASSLDRDAYNEQFF	TGTGCCAGCTCACTCGACAGGGACGCCTACAATGAGCAGTTCTTC
TRBJ2-7	TRBV13	TRBD1	many	CASSSKTGGEQYF	TGTGCCAGCAGCTCGAAGACAGGGGGCGAGCAGTACTTC
TRBJ2-2	TRBV7-3	TRBD2	NA	CASSSGLAGPVTGELFF	TGTGCCAGCAGCTCTGGACTAGCGGGTCCCGTCACCGGGGAGCTGTTTTTT
TRBJ1-3	TRBV6-1	NA	NA	CASRRASSGNTIYF	TGTGCCAGCAGGCGCGCCTCGTCTGGAAACACCATATATTTT
TRBJ1-2	TRBV7-9	NA	many	CASSYSSANYGYTF	TGTGCCAGCAGCTATAGCTCAGCTAACTATGGCTACACCTTC
TRBJ2-2	TRBV5-5	TRBD1	NA	CASSQWTGRGELFF	TGTGCCAGCAGCCAATGGACAGGGCGGGGGGAGCTGTTTTTT
TRBJ2-1	TRBV30	NA	NA	CAWSYRRYTNVYNEQFF	TGTGCCTGGAGTTACCGTCGGTACACGAACGTATACAATGAGCAGTTCTTC
TRBJ2-7	TRBV27	NA	many	CASSPRQAAYEQYF	TGTGCCAGCAGTCCCCGACAGGCGGCCTACGAGCAGTACTTC
TRBJ2-4	TRBV19	NA	few	CASSIDSPARGGSKNIQYF	TGTGCCAGTAGTATAGATTCCCCAGCCCGAGGAGGGTCCAAAAACATTCAGTACTTC
TRBJ2-1	TRBV11-1	NA	NA	CASSLESRNEQFF	TGTGCCAGCAGCTTAGAATCCCGCAATGAGCAGTTCTTC
TRBJ1-2	TRBV30	TRBD1	many	CAWNRDRPYGYTF	TGTGCCTGGAACCGGGACAGGCCCTATGGCTACACCTTC
TRBJ2-7	TRBV7-9	TRBD1	NA	CASSLLLTGVSYEQYF	TGTGCCAGCAGCTTATTGCTAACAGGGGTATCCTACGAGCAGTACTTC
TRBJ2-1	TRBV6-1	TRBD2	many	CASRTAISGRAVDNEQFF	TGTGCCAGCAGAACAGCAATCAGCGGGAGGGCGGTTGACAATGAGCAGTTCTTC